These 18 T cell receptor beta chains were sequenced from one sample in a study of blood T cell repertoires in COVID-19. Profiling relied on immunoSEQ multiplex PCR, and the TCRdb table lists in-frame clones only, not all of them. Of 200,000 to 250,000 clones listed, more than 75% are singletons. Material for sequencing was PBMCs or T cells enriched from blood (not recorded which). The origin of the receptors is a woman between 45 and 65 years old who had recovered from COVID-19.

The chain has TRBV7-8 and TRBJ2-5; 8 bases map to TRBD2. Germline lookup yields CDR1 SGHVS and CDR2 FQNEAQ. The ends lost 5 bases at V and 2 bases at J; junction bases unmatched: 1. The CDR3 length is 13 residues. The CDR3 sequence: CASSRGRQETQYF. In DNA form, the CDR3 reads TGTGCCAGCAGCCGCGGGAGGCAAGAGACCCAGTACTTC.

J is TRBJ2-7 and V is TRBV28; D unresolved. Germline V CDR1 and CDR2: MDHEN, SYDVKM. Trimming cost V 5 bases and J 5 bases, with 10 bases left between them. The CDR3 length is 12 residues. In nucleotides, the CDR3 is TGTGCCAGCAGTCAGGTTCCCCACGAGCAGTACTTC. Protein product: CASSQVPHEQYF.

This clone was detected a few times. The V call is TRBV18, the J call TRBJ2-3; 9 positions match TRBD1. The CDR3 length is 18 residues. CDR1 and CDR2 (germline): KGHSH, LQKENI. V trimming: 3 bases; J trimming: 3 bases; junction bases outside the gene matches: 13. CDR3 in DNA: TGTGCCAGCTCACCTGGGGACAGGGAAGTGACTGAAACAGATACGCAGTATTTT. Translated: CASSPGDREVTETDTQYF.

The CDR3 loop reads CASSVAYGDSPLHF. CDR3 nucleotides: TGTGCCAGCAGCGTAGCGTACGGGGATTCACCCCTCCACTTT. V usage is TRBV9 and J usage is TRBJ1-6; no clear D gene. Germline assignment: CDR1 SGDLS and CDR2 YYNGEE. The CDR3 sequence is 14 residues long. Trimming cost V 0 bases and J 8 bases, with 9 bases left between them.

V and J are TRBV18 and TRBJ2-3, with 7 bases identical to TRBD1. The CDR3 totals 14 residues. With 5 bases clipped from V and 6 bases from J, the junction kept 8 bases outside the gene matches. Germline lookup yields CDR1 KGHSH and CDR2 LQKENI. In nucleotides, the CDR3 is TGTGCCAGCTCATCGGGACAGACCCCGGATACGCAGTATTTT. It encodes CASSSGQTPDTQYF.

This clone was counted once. The chain recombines TRBV7-8 with TRBJ2-7, with a possible D match to TRBD1 (5 bases). Germline loops: CDR1 SGHVS, CDR2 FQNEAQ. Trimming removed 5 bases at V and 2 bases at J, with 16 bases between. The CDR3 length is 15 residues. For the CDR3, the DNA is TGTGCCAGCAGCCGAGACAACAGGAAAACCTACGAGCAGTACTTC. Protein: CASSRDNRKTYEQYF.

The V gene is TRBV28, the J gene TRBJ2-7; 12 bases are a match to TRBD2. Germline V gives CDR1 MDHEN, CDR2 SYDVKM. V gave up 4 bases and J gave up 2 bases; unmatched junction bases: 3. The CDR3 runs to 15 residues. In nucleotides, the CDR3 is TGTGCCAGCAGTTCAGGACTAGCGGGACCCTACGAGCAGTACTTC. Protein product: CASSSGLAGPYEQYF.

J is TRBJ2-6 and V is TRBV19, with D uncertain. Trimming cost V 6 bases and J 0 bases, with 9 bases left between them. Germline-derived CDR1 and CDR2 are LNHDA and SQIVND (reference sequence). The CDR3 sequence is 15 residues long. CDR3 bases: TGTGCCAGTAGCCTAGAGGTCTCTGGGGCCAACGTCCTGACTTTC. Amino acid sequence: CASSLEVSGANVLTF.

The chain is built from TRBV11-2 and TRBJ2-2; possible D gene TRBD2, 7 bases. The germline gives CDR1 SGHAT, CDR2 FQNNGV. The CDR3 has 18 amino acids. V lost 5 bases and J lost 3, with 22 bases in between. CDR3 DNA sequence: TGTGCCAGCAGCCCTCGGTTGGGGGGGCAGTTGTACACCGGGGAGCTGTTTTTT. Translating it yields CASSPRLGGQLYTGELFF.

The chain couples TRBV7-2 to TRBJ2-1; maybe TRBD1 (5 bases). The CDR3 is 19 amino acids. The V gene lost 5 bases and the J gene lost 1 base, with 24 bases spanning the gap. Germline V lookup: CDR1 SGHTA, CDR2 FQGNSA. This CDR3 reads CASSPQETDLWYSYNEQFF. For the CDR3, the DNA is TGTGCCAGCAGCCCCCAGGAGACAGATCTTTGGTATTCCTACAATGAGCAGTTCTTC.

The rearrangement uses TRBV18 and TRBJ2-6; TRBD1 matches 8 bases. Germline lookup yields CDR1 KGHSH and CDR2 LQKENI. J gave up 0 bases and V 3 bases, and 7 bases lay outside the gene matches. The CDR3 is 18 residues long. The chain's CDR3 is CASSPPGQALSGANVLTF. The CDR3 DNA reads as TGTGCCAGCTCACCTCCGGGACAGGCTCTCTCTGGGGCCAACGTCCTGACTTTC.

The chain links TRBV2 to TRBJ1-4; 7 bases are a match to TRBD1. Trimming removed 4 bases from V and 0 bases from J; junction bases left unmatched: 8. Per germline, CDR1 SNHLY and CDR2 FYNNEI. This CDR3 region has 17 residues. The CDR3 loop is CASSGPGTDATNEKLFF. CDR3 nucleotide sequence: TGTGCCAGCAGTGGCCCCGGGACAGACGCAACTAATGAAAAACTGTTTTTT.

This chain links TRBV18 with TRBJ1-4; D is possibly TRBD1 (6 bases). This CDR3 region has 13 residues. Germline V gives CDR1 KGHSH, CDR2 LQKENI. V shed 8 bases and J shed 5 bases, with 12 bases lying between them. DNA of the CDR3: TGTGCCAGCCTCGGACAGAAAAATGAAAAACTGTTTTTT. This sequence encodes CASLGQKNEKLFF.

J is TRBJ1-5 and V is TRBV6-5, with TRBD1 matching 7 bases. CDR1 and CDR2 from the germline V gene are MNHEY and SVGAGI. V lost 6 bases to trimming and J lost 7 bases; unmatched junction nucleotides: 6. The CDR3 is 13 residues long. The CDR3 reads CASRDRDEQPQHF. The DNA of the CDR3 is TGTGCCAGCAGAGACAGGGATGAACAGCCCCAGCATTTT.

The chain recombines TRBV7-2 with TRBJ2-3, with TRBD2 identical over 8 bases. The CDR3 has 15 residues. Per the germline V gene, CDR1 is SGHTA and CDR2 is FQGNSA. The trim removed 5 bases at V and 4 bases at J, leaving 8 bases unmatched. CDR3 nucleotide sequence: TGTGCCAGCAGCCAGCGTCGGGGGGGGGCAGATACGCAGTATTTT. It is translated as CASSQRRGGADTQYF. Full variable domain (remainder filled in from reference TRBV7-2 and TRBJ2-3): GAGVSQSPSNKVTEKGKDVELRCDPISGHTALYWYRQSLGQGLEFLIYFQGNSAPDKSGLPSDRFSAERTGGSVSTLTIQRTQQEDSAVYLCASSQRRGGADTQYFGPGTRLTVL.

Concerning this clone: Mismatch with germline at one junction end may stem from a read error. The V gene is TRBV7-6, the J gene TRBJ2-3; D not certain. The CDR3 covers 13 residues. The germline V gene encodes CDR1 SGHVS and CDR2 FNYEAQ. As DNA, the CDR3 is TGTGCCAGCAGCTCGTCCTCCACAAATACGCAGTATTTT. This gives the protein CASSSSSTNTQYF. Full variable domain (missing parts from reference TRBV7-6 and TRBJ2-3): GAGVSQSPRYKVTKRGQDVALRCDPISGHVSLYWYRQALGQGPEFLTYFNYEAQQDKSGLPNDRFSAERPEGSISTLTIQRTEQRDSAMYRCASSSSSTNTQYFGPGTRLTVL.

This rearrangement joins TRBV11-3 to TRBJ2-3, with TRBD1 identical over 9 bases. The CDR3 length is 15 residues. Germline V CDR1 and CDR2: SGHNT, YENEEA. The junction had 5 bases not matched to a gene; V was cut back by 4 bases and J by 3 bases. CDR3 residues: CASSSGTGITDTQYF. DNA of the CDR3: TGTGCCAGCAGCTCGGGGACAGGGATAACAGATACGCAGTATTTT.

CDR3 DNA: TGTGCCACCATGAGGGACTTACCTGACGAGCAGTACTTC. Amino acids: CATMRDLPDEQYF. V gene TRBV6-5 combines with J gene TRBJ2-7; TRBD2 is a possible D gene (6 bases). The germline CDR1 and CDR2 sequences are MNHEY and SVGAGI. This CDR3 has 13 amino acids. V was pared by 10 bases and J by 5 bases, with 18 bases between.